Listed below are T cell receptor beta chains from one sample, sequenced in a study of T cells after yellow fever vaccination. TCRdb passed the 5' RACE reads through MiXCR, listing each CDR3 protein once. In the table there are hundreds of thousands of distinct CDR3 sequences, roughly 4% of which are singletons. This specimen was PBMCs, taken on the day of the yellow fever booster vaccination. These receptor sequences come from a man between 18 and 29 years old who received the YFV17D yellow fever vaccine. The CDR3 runs from the conserved cysteine through the conserved F or W. A D gene is named only where the DNA matches it firmly. Size values are once, few and many counts, or a class for expanded clones, and some rows have none.

J: TRBJ1-1
D: .
size: many
V: TRBV6-5
DNA: TGTGCCAGCAGTTACTCGATAGGCCTGGGGGACACTGAAGCTTTCTTT
CDR3: CASSYSIGLGDTEAFF

J: TRBJ2-2
D: .
size: few
V: TRBV7-6
DNA: TGTGCCAGCAGCTTAGAAGTCCACGGGGGCCAGAACACCGGGGAGCTGTTTTTT
CDR3: CASSLEVHGGQNTGELFF

J: TRBJ2-1
D: .
size: many
V: TRBV19
DNA: TGTGCCAGTAGTACAAACTCGCCTTTAGCTACCCACTACAATGAGCAGTTCTTC
CDR3: CASSTNSPLATHYNEQFF

J: TRBJ1-1
D: TRBD1
size: few
V: TRBV4-3
DNA: TGCGCCAGCAGCCGGGACAGGGGATTCACTGAAGCTTTCTTT
CDR3: CASSRDRGFTEAFF

J: TRBJ2-7
D: TRBD2
size: many
V: TRBV7-6
DNA: TGTGCCAGCAGCAATACTAGCGGGGGGTCCTACGAGCAGTACTTC
CDR3: CASSNTSGGSYEQYF

J: TRBJ2-3
D: TRBD1
size: few
V: TRBV6-5
DNA: TGTGCCAGCAGTTACCGGGACAGGACGGTTTTGGGTCCAGATACGCAGTATTTT
CDR3: CASSYRDRTVLGPDTQYF

J: TRBJ2-3
D: .
size: few
V: TRBV5-5
DNA: TGTGCCAGCAGCTGGGACCCCCTCTTCACAGATACGCAGTATTTT
CDR3: CASSWDPLFTDTQYF

J: TRBJ2-5
D: .
size: .
V: TRBV7-9
DNA: TGTGCCAGCAGCTTAAATACGATTCAAGAGACCCAGTACTTC
CDR3: CASSLNTIQETQYF

J: TRBJ1-5
D: .
size: few
V: TRBV3-1
DNA: TGTGCCAGCAGCCCACGGATTAGCAATCAGCCCCAGCATTTT
CDR3: CASSPRISNQPQHF

J: TRBJ2-5
D: .
size: few
V: TRBV4-2
DNA: TGTGCCAGCAGCCAAGAGAGGGGAGGGACCCAGTACTTC
CDR3: CASSQERGGTQYF

J: TRBJ2-5
D: .
size: many
V: TRBV5-1
DNA: TGCGCCAGCAGCTTGGGTCAGGGATATCAAGAGACCCAGTACTTC
CDR3: CASSLGQGYQETQYF

J: TRBJ1-3
D: TRBD1
size: many
V: TRBV5-1
DNA: TGCGCCAGCAGCTTGAATCCGGGACAGGGATCTGGAAACACCATATATTTT
CDR3: CASSLNPGQGSGNTIYF

J: TRBJ1-6
D: TRBD1
size: .
V: TRBV20-1
DNA: TGCAGTGCTATACCGCGGACAGGGACGGTCTATAATTCACCCCTCCACTTT
CDR3: CSAIPRTGTVYNSPLHF

J: TRBJ2-5
D: .
size: .
V: TRBV14
DNA: TGTGCCAGCAGCCAAGATAGATTGGGAGGAGGGAAGACCCAGTACTTC
CDR3: CASSQDRLGGGKTQYF

J: TRBJ2-5
D: TRBD2
size: few
V: TRBV29-1
DNA: TGCAGCGTTGAATTCGCGGGGGGCCAAGAGACCCAGTACTTC
CDR3: CSVEFAGGQETQYF

J: TRBJ2-7
D: .
size: .
V: TRBV10-3
DNA: TGTGCCATTACGGACGCCAGCAAGGGCTCCTACGAGCAGTACTTC
CDR3: CAITDASKGSYEQYF

J: TRBJ1-5
D: TRBD1
size: few
V: TRBV5-4
DNA: TGTGCCAGCAGCCTACAGGGGTATAGCAATCAGCCCCAGCATTTT
CDR3: CASSLQGYSNQPQHF

J: TRBJ1-6
D: TRBD1
size: many
V: TRBV7-9
DNA: TGTGCCAGCAGCTTAGACGGACAGGGGGTATCACCCCTCCACTTT
CDR3: CASSLDGQGVSPLHF

J: TRBJ2-3
D: .
size: few
V: TRBV27
DNA: TGTGCCAGCAGTTTGGGTCCCCCCGGGGGTGGGACAGATACGCAGTATTTT
CDR3: CASSLGPPGGGTDTQYF

J: TRBJ2-2
D: .
size: .
V: TRBV9
DNA: TGTGCCAGCAGCTCCGGTCCAGGACAGAGTATAACCGGGGAGCTGTTTTTT
CDR3: CASSSGPGQSITGELFF

J: TRBJ1-1
D: TRBD1
size: many
V: TRBV6-5
DNA: TGTGCCAGCAGTTACCTCCCGGGACAGGGAGACACTGAAGCTTTCTTT
CDR3: CASSYLPGQGDTEAFF

J: TRBJ1-2
D: .
size: .
V: TRBV12-3/TRBV12-4
DNA: TGTGCCAGCAGCGGCCACCCTAACTATGGCTACACCTTC
CDR3: CASSGHPNYGYTF

J: TRBJ2-7
D: .
size: many
V: TRBV4-1
DNA: TGCGCCAGCAGCCAAGCCCAGGGGACCCTTGGGGAGCAGTACTTC
CDR3: CASSQAQGTLGEQYF

J: TRBJ2-3
D: .
size: many
V: TRBV4-1
DNA: TGCGCCAGCAGCCAACCTAGAAGGGGGGGGACAGATACGCAGTATTTT
CDR3: CASSQPRRGGTDTQYF

J: TRBJ1-5
D: .
size: many
V: TRBV7-2
DNA: TGTGCCAGCAGGCTACTTTCAGGAGGGCCTCAGCCCCAGCATTTT
CDR3: CASRLLSGGPQPQHF

J: TRBJ2-1
D: TRBD2
size: few
V: TRBV19
DNA: TGTGCCAGTACTCCCCGCCCGGACAGCGGGGGGTACAATGAGCAGTTCTTC
CDR3: CASTPRPDSGGYNEQFF

J: TRBJ1-2
D: TRBD1
size: .
V: TRBV29-1
DNA: TGCAGCTCCGGGACAGGGGGCTATGGCTACACCTTC
CDR3: CSSGTGGYGYTF

J: TRBJ1-1
D: TRBD1
size: many
V: TRBV2
DNA: TGTGCCAGCAGCGCCGGGACAGGGCGTTCGAACACTGAAGCTTTCTTT
CDR3: CASSAGTGRSNTEAFF

J: TRBJ2-5
D: TRBD1
size: many
V: TRBV20-1
DNA: TGCAGTGCTAGCCTCCACGGGACAGGGAGGGAGACCCAGTACTTC
CDR3: CSASLHGTGRETQYF

J: TRBJ2-4
D: .
size: many
V: TRBV5-1
DNA: TGCGCCAGCAGCAAAGGGCTTGGTAACATTCAGTACTTC
CDR3: CASSKGLGNIQYF

J: TRBJ2-5
D: .
size: few
V: TRBV2
DNA: TGTGCCAGCAGTGATGGTGGGCTGGGGACCCAGTACTTC
CDR3: CASSDGGLGTQYF

J: TRBJ1-1
D: .
size: few
V: TRBV19
DNA: TGTGCCAGTAGGATGACAGCTATGAACACTGAAGCTTTCTTT
CDR3: CASRMTAMNTEAFF

J: TRBJ2-4
D: TRBD1
size: many
V: TRBV5-4
DNA: TGTGCCAGCAGCTCACGGCGGACAGGGGGAGCGGCCAAAAACATTCAGTACTTC
CDR3: CASSSRRTGGAAKNIQYF

J: TRBJ2-1
D: .
size: .
V: TRBV3-1
DNA: TGTGCCAGCAGCCGAGGGGCGGGATTAGACAATGAGCAGTTCTTC
CDR3: CASSRGAGLDNEQFF

J: TRBJ2-7
D: TRBD1
size: many
V: TRBV6-5
DNA: TGTGCCAGCAGCCTCCGAAGGGGGCTATACGAGCAGTACTTC
CDR3: CASSLRRGLYEQYF